This TCR beta chain appears in the sequencing data of a study of blood T cell repertoires in COVID-19 (dated by TCRdb to about 2020). Regarding the study in general: Samples covering the acute and convalescent phases of COVID-19 were provided by collaborators in the United States, Italy and Spain. The prospective study material was composed of cDNA or gDNA derived from T cells, B-cell-depleted T cells, or PBMCs. Deeply sampled blood TCRbeta repertoires from subjects exposed to, actively infected with, or recovered from COVID-19 were included in the dataset. HLA class I and class II types, where available, came from metadata supplied by the sample provider rather than from assay-based typing. The samples were drawn from the first 160 participants of the ongoing ImmuneRACE study and from some 1,300 subjects provided by 6 global collaborators. The sample metadata nearly always contained a de-identified subject ID, COVID-19 status, age in years and sex. A freely available public database, intended as a resource for researchers studying the immune response to SARS-CoV-2, is where the repertoires were released.

Remarks on this clone: Its antigen is still unknown. Qualities for individual bases were not recorded, and no much larger clone is one base off.

The collaborating institutions used their own protocols to collect whole blood in K2EDTA tubes. For TCRbeta analysis, collaborator samples were shipped as frozen whole blood, as isolated PBMCs, or as DNA extracted from either sample type. On the study overall, not on this receptor specifically: The amount of clinical and demographic metadata varied by source and participant and was provided uncurated.

TCRbeta CDR3 regions were amplified from genomic DNA using the immunoSEQ Assay, a bias-controlled multiplex PCR. The source study handled its data this way. The number of nucleated cells in each sample was estimated from the amplification of reference gene primers within the assay. To quantify the absolute abundance of each unique TCRbeta CDR3 rearrangement, sequence reads were collapsed and filtered. Productive Simpson clonality was computed per sample as the square root of Simpson's diversity index over productive rearrangements. The immuneACCESS repertoire file appears here via TCRdb, limited to in-frame rearrangements. These files lack a portion of the clones; in checked studies, under half of the deficit traces to unresolved V genes, and the cause of the others is not known. Clonal size and the V and J genes are those of that table, whereas D and trimming came from the DNA. The sample yields roughly 200,000 clones; more than 75% were counted once. Roughly 5% of the sample belongs to the ten largest clones.

From the cysteine up to the phenylalanine, the CDR3 has a length of 13 residues. Kept here is only the CDR3 DNA, which spans 39 bases and is read in frame from base 1. The V end loses 1 base and the J end loses 7 bases, and a stretch of 10 bases separates them. The germline V gene provides CDR1 SGHTA and CDR2 FQGNSA. The chain is assembled from TRBV7-2 and TRBJ1-2; there is no confident call for the D gene. Specimen: peripheral blood. The origin of this receptor is a woman of 80 years or more with acute or convalescent COVID-19. DNA sequence: TGTGCCAGCAGCTTAGAGAGGGTGGCTGGCTACACCTTC. It codes for CASSLERVAGYTF.